Reported below is one T cell receptor (beta chain). This clone is judged medium-sized (0.01 to 0.1%). Its target antigen remains unknown. No per-base quality is available; no much larger clone lies one base away. Unmatched junction bases come to 4, with V trimmed by 3 bases and J by 0 bases. The CDR1 and CDR2 encoded by the germline V gene are SGHNT and YENEEA. The CDR3 starts with the cysteine, ends with the phenylalanine, and has 15 residues. Only the CDR3 DNA stays, 45 bases, in frame from base 1. The data were taken from a study of T cells in localized non-small cell lung cancer (dated by TCRdb to 2018 to 2021). For the study in its entirety: Comparing tumors with uninvolved tumor-adjacent lungs, the study looked at the T cell repertoires of about 240 patients with early-stage NSCLC. The cohort consisted of approximately 240 treatment-naive NSCLC patients whose localized lung tumors had been resected. The mean age of the NSCLC patients was less than 70 years, with 130 or so men and approximately 100 women. Points the paper makes about the study in general: Because multi-region tumor sequencing was not done, intratumor heterogeneity could not be ruled out. Uninvolved tumor-adjacent lung showed the highest T cell clonality, higher than tumor, which suggests more focused antigenic responses in the uninvolved tumor-adjacent lung. Because of the exploratory design, TCR variables were selected using unadjusted p-values without false-discovery rate correction. Of the top 100 tumor clones, a median of 57 were detected in paired uninvolved adjacent lung; 28 were also among that lung's top 100. Longer overall survival was associated with higher blood T cell density, whereas shorter survival was associated with higher adjacent-lung clonality.

Uninvolved adjacent lung was taken at least 2 cm from the tumor margin and confirmed free of atypia by two independent pathologists. At diagnosis, peripheral blood, uninvolved tumor-adjacent lung and tumor were collected and were preserved as a mix of fresh-frozen and FFPE material. The immunoSEQ Assay was used to sequence TCR beta CDR3 regions from DNA. The study's own analysis went as follows. To compute T cell density, TCR beta template counts were normalized to usable DNA, which was estimated by amplifying housekeeping genes. Using the preseqR package, richness was estimated by extrapolating to 120,000 templates for tissue samples and 400,000 templates for PBMC samples. Clonality was defined by subtracting Pielou's evenness from one. To identify tissue-enriched TCRs, differential abundance testing was run on productive amino-acid clonotypes with a minimum total count of 5 and an alpha of 0.1. The Jaccard Index and the Morisita Overlap Index were used to measure repertoire overlap between compartments. GLIPH grouped TCR beta CDR3s together with public tetramer-defined viral CDR3s, and a viral motif had to include at least three viral sequences and show V-gene enrichment. Sourced from immuneACCESS, this table was stored by TCRdb with only in-frame sequences that have V and J called. A share of the clones is absent; for the studies checked, an unresolved V gene accounts for under half, and the remainder has no known explanation. For V, J and clone size, that table is used; D and trimming come from the DNA. The sample table holds about 2,400 clones, of which 22% were seen once. Jointly, the top ten make up roughly 10% of the sample.

This sequence uses TRBV11-3 and TRBJ1-1, with 7 central nucleotides matching TRBD1. The source is a male donor aged 60 or over with stage I squamous cell lung carcinoma. Specimen: normal lung tissue next to the tumor, collected before any cancer treatment. The CDR3 sequence is CASSFRQGLNTEAFF. Here is the DNA: TGTGCCAGCAGCTTTCGACAGGGACTGAACACTGAAGCTTTCTTT.